The 7 T cell receptor beta chains below all came from one sample that was sequenced in a study of OX40 agonist ivuxolimab in advanced cancers. Assay: immunoSEQ multiplex PCR; the TCRdb copy retains only in-frame clones and omits some. Seen here are tens of thousands of clones, less than 95% observed once, and the top ten hold roughly 8.7%. Sequenced here: CD4+ or CD8+ T cells sorted from blood, sampled in a trial of the OX40 agonist ivuxolimab. Receptors were obtained from an adult with an advanced solid tumor such as melanoma, head and neck, liver or kidney cancer.

The chain recombines TRBV27 with TRBJ2-2; D uncertain. From germline, CDR1 is MNHEY and CDR2 SMNVEV (reference sequence). This CDR3 spans 13 amino acids. Trimming took off 3 bases at V and 4 bases at J, with 6 bases between the two ends. The CDR3 bases are TGTGCCAGCAGTTTTTTGGCCACCGGGGAGCTGTTTTTT. Its translation: CASSFLATGELFF.

In DNA, the CDR3 is TGTGCCAGCAGTTATGGCGAAAAACTGTTTTTT. It yields the protein CASSYGEKLFF. This chain connects TRBV6-6 to TRBJ1-4; D unresolved. There are 11 residues in the CDR3. Germline V gene data show CDR1 as MNHNY and CDR2 as SVGAGI (reference sequence). Trimming shortened V by 3 bases and J by 8 bases, and 4 bases separated the two germline ends.

This chain connects TRBV4-2 to TRBJ2-1; D not resolved. V was clipped by 4 bases and J by 10 bases, with 11 bases between them. The germline CDR1 and CDR2 sequences are LGHNA and YNFKEQ. The CDR3 totals 12 residues. The CDR3 here is CASSLSPKEQFF. CDR3 nucleotide sequence: TGTGCCAGCAGCCTGAGTCCTAAGGAGCAGTTCTTC.

This chain connects TRBV27 to TRBJ2-1; 8 bases agree with TRBD2. CDR1 MNHEY and CDR2 SMNVEV come from the germline V gene (reference sequence). There are 16 residues in the CDR3. The V and J ends lost 0 bases and 4 bases, in that order; junction bases with no gene match: 5. The CDR3 protein is CASSLSPGTRYNEQFF. The CDR3 coding sequence is TGTGCCAGCAGTTTATCCCCGGGGACTAGGTACAATGAGCAGTTCTTC.

The rearrangement links TRBV7-3 to TRBJ1-5; unclear D gene. This CDR3 has 11 amino acids. Deletions cut 4 bases from V and 9 bases from J, with 7 bases between. The germline V gene encodes CDR1 SGHTA and CDR2 FQGTGA. This CDR3 reads CASSYDRPQHF. For the CDR3, the DNA is TGTGCCAGCAGCTACGACCGGCCCCAGCATTTT.

This rearrangement joins TRBV5-4 to TRBJ2-1; D is perhaps TRBD1 (5 bases). The CDR3 runs to 12 residues. In germline, CDR1 is SGHNT, CDR2 YYREEE (reference sequence). Trimming took 3 bases from V and 8 from J, leaving 9 bases between them. The CDR3 here is CASSWEGDEQFF. The CDR3 bases are TGTGCCAGCAGCTGGGAAGGGGATGAGCAGTTCTTC.

The chain recombines TRBV9 with TRBJ2-6; 8 bases fit TRBD1. Germline V CDR1 and CDR2: SGDLS, YYNGEE. The ends lost 3 bases at V and 4 bases at J; junction bases unmatched: 0. This CDR3 has 14 amino acids. The CDR3 DNA is TGTGCCAGCAGCGGGACAGGGGGGGCCAACGTCCTGACTTTC. Translating it yields CASSGTGGANVLTF.